The 23 T cell receptor beta chains below were found in one sample sequenced in a study of CD8+CD57+ T cells in acquired aplastic anemia. Genomic DNA, the template, was used for profiling of the TCR beta VDJ and CDR3. TCRdb re-derived calls from the reads in MiXCR, one entry per CDR3 protein. The sample lists 150,000 to 200,000 distinct CDR3 sequences, approximately 40% seen once, with 0.8% to 1.1% in the top ten. Specimen: sorted CD4+, CD8+, or CD8+CD57+ T cells (not recorded which) from PBMCs. These receptors all stem from a human donor in good health.

CDR3 in DNA: TGCAGTGCCCGGACAGGGGGCTCCGAGACCCAGTACTTC. Translating gives CSARTGGSETQYF. The chain is built from TRBV20-1 and TRBJ2-5; 11 bases agree with TRBD1. The V gene end was trimmed by 6 bases and the J gene end by 5 bases; junction bases not matched to a gene: 5. Looked up from germline, CDR1 is DFQATT and CDR2 is SNEGSKA (reference sequence). CDR3 length: 13 residues.

This clonotype appeared a few times. This chain connects TRBV7-9 to TRBJ1-3; tentative D call: TRBD1 (5 bases). Germline values: CDR1 SEHNR, CDR2 FQNEAQ (reference sequence). The CDR3 contains 12 residues. V lost 5 bases and J 9 bases, leaving 11 bases between the germline ends. The chain's CDR3 is CASSRQGRTIYF. The CDR3, as DNA: TGTGCCAGCAGCCGTCAGGGACGCACCATATATTTT.

This chain links TRBV2 with TRBJ2-7; D may correspond to TRBD1 or TRBD2 (5 bases each). The germline gives CDR1 SNHLY, CDR2 FYNNEI. V lost 5 bases and J 1 base, leaving 12 bases between the germline ends. This CDR3 is 14 amino acids long. The CDR3 DNA sequence: TGTGCCAGCAGTTACGGGGACGGTTCCTACGAGCAGTACTTC. Amino acids: CASSYGDGSYEQYF.

This chain connects TRBV6-9 to TRBJ1-5; 9 bases line up with TRBD1. The V and J ends lost 9 bases and 4 bases, in that order; junction bases with no gene match: 10. The CDR3 runs to 15 residues. Looked up from germline, CDR1 is MNHGY and CDR2 is SVAAGI. The CDR3: CASSYGTGQNQPQHF. The CDR3 DNA reads as TGTGCCAGTAGCTATGGGACAGGGCAAAATCAGCCCCAGCATTTT.

This clonotype was detected a few times. The V and J genes are TRBV29-1 and TRBJ2-7; D tentatively reads TRBD1 or TRBD2 (5 bases each). The V end lost 7 bases, the J end lost 2 bases, and 9 bases lay between the germline ends. Germline V CDR1 and CDR2: SQVTM, ANQGSEA. The CDR3 is 11 amino acids. CDR3 region: CSARDAYEQYF. The CDR3 DNA reads TGCAGCGCACGGGACGCCTACGAGCAGTACTTC.

CDR3 in DNA: TGTGCCACCAGCAAAGACAGGGTTGTTAGGGAAGCTTTCTTT. Translated: CATSKDRVVREAFF. J is TRBJ1-1 and V is TRBV15, with 7 nucleotides matching TRBD1. The CDR3 has 14 residues. The V gene's germline CDR1 is LNHNV and CDR2 YYDKDF (reference sequence). The ends lost 4 bases at V and 8 bases at J; junction bases unmatched: 10.

The rearrangement links TRBV18 to TRBJ1-3; D perhaps matches TRBD1 (5 bases). Trimming cost V 5 bases and J 0 bases, with 14 bases left between them. The length of the CDR3 is 16 residues. Germline CDR1 and CDR2: KGHSH and LQKENI. The CDR3: CASSSQGPSSGNTIYF. In nucleotides, the CDR3 is TGTGCCAGCTCATCTCAGGGCCCAAGCTCTGGAAACACCATATATTTT.

In the case of this clonotype: A much more abundant neighbour one base away suggests this may be a read error. V and J are TRBV5-1 and TRBJ2-2; the D is unclear. Germline V lookup: CDR1 SGHRS, CDR2 YFSETQ. The CDR3 extends over 13 amino acids. Trimming took 7 bases from V and 1 from J, leaving 8 bases between them. The CDR3 region is CASLQWNTGELFF. DNA for the CDR3: TGCGCCAGCCTACAATGGAACACCGGGGAGCTGTTTTTT.

This chain uses TRBV10-3 with TRBJ1-6; D is uncertain. The germline CDR1 and CDR2 sequences are ENHRY and SYGVKD. V was clipped by 6 bases and J by 5 bases, with 14 bases between them. CDR3 size: 15 residues. CDR3 in amino acids: CAISRTEGDNSPLHF. The CDR3 DNA reads as TGTGCCATCAGCCGAACAGAGGGTGATAATTCACCCCTCCACTTT.

V usage is TRBV2 and J usage is TRBJ2-1, with 11 bases that match TRBD2. The CDR3 covers 14 residues. The V segment lost 8 bases and the J segment 4 bases; nucleotides outside the gene matches: 4. CDR1 and CDR2 (germline): SNHLY, FYNNEI. CDR3 nucleotides: TGTGCCAGCGGACTAGCGGGCCCGTACAATGAGCAGTTCTTC. Protein: CASGLAGPYNEQFF.

In its sample, this clonotype was seen a few times. The chain is built from TRBV10-3 and TRBJ1-1; D possibly corresponds to TRBD1 (5 bases). Trimming took off 6 bases at V and 0 bases at J, with 14 bases between the two ends. The CDR3 spans 15 residues. Germline assignment: CDR1 ENHRY and CDR2 SYGVKD. The chain's CDR3 is CAIRGTGNMNTEAFF. The CDR3 DNA reads as TGTGCCATCAGAGGGACCGGAAACATGAACACTGAAGCTTTCTTT.

This clonotype appeared a few times. CDR3: CACGEGDGYTF. CDR3 DNA sequence: TGTGCCTGCGGGGAGGGGGATGGCTACACCTTC. This rearrangement joins TRBV30 to TRBJ1-2, with a possible D match to TRBD1 (6 bases). The V gene's germline CDR1 is GTSNPN and CDR2 SVGIG (reference sequence). CDR3 size: 11 residues. V was pared by 6 bases and J by 6 bases, with 11 bases between.

The chain carries TRBV29-1 and TRBJ1-3; TRBD1 is a possible D gene (5 bases). Looked up from germline, CDR1 is SQVTM and CDR2 is ANQGSEA. This CDR3 spans 14 amino acids. Trimming cost V 6 bases and J 0 bases, with 12 bases left between them. The CDR3 coding sequence is TGCAGCGTCGAGACAGAGCTCTCTGGAAACACCATATATTTT. Translation: CSVETELSGNTIYF.

J is TRBJ2-3 and V is TRBV29-1; either TRBD1 or TRBD2 may fit D (5 bases each). This CDR3 has 12 amino acids. Germline CDR1 SQVTM, CDR2 ANQGSEA. Between the trimmed V and J ends, which lost 8 bases and 0 bases, there was a span of 9 bases. The CDR3 region is CSRDGSTDTQYF. The CDR3 coding sequence is TGCAGCCGGGACGGAAGCACAGATACGCAGTATTTT.

The CDR3 DNA reads TGTGCCAGCAGCTTTACCTGGCAGGGGGCGAGTGGCTACACCTTC. Protein: CASSFTWQGASGYTF. The genes are TRBV11-2 and TRBJ1-2; 8 bases map to TRBD1. This CDR3 contains 15 residues. Looked up from germline, CDR1 is SGHAT and CDR2 is FQNNGV. V lost 3 bases and J lost 7; bases outside the gene matches: 10.

This clonotype showed up many times. The V call is TRBV6-1, the J call TRBJ1-5; D unclear. Germline values: CDR1 MNHNS, CDR2 SASEGT. The CDR3 extends over 12 amino acids. V shed 8 bases and J shed 1 base, with 6 bases lying between them. CDR3 residues: CASDRSNQPQHF. The CDR3 DNA reads TGTGCCAGCGACCGGAGCAATCAGCCCCAGCATTTT.

This clonotype appeared many times. The V gene is TRBV5-1, the J gene TRBJ2-7; 10 nucleotides line up with TRBD2. Germline CDR1 and CDR2: SGHRS and YFSETQ. This CDR3 spans 16 amino acids. The ends lost 1 base at V and 4 bases at J; junction bases unmatched: 8. The CDR3 region is CASSLTSGGAEYEQYF. The CDR3 coding sequence is TGCGCCAGCAGCTTGACGAGCGGGGGGGCCGAGTACGAGCAGTACTTC.

In this sample, this clonotype turned up many times. The gene calls are TRBV12-3 or TRBV12-4 and TRBJ2-5; the D gene is possibly TRBD2 (6 bases). V lost 6 bases and J 5 bases, leaving 13 bases between the germline ends. The CDR3 totals 13 residues. The CDR3 loop is CASSPAGRETQYF. In DNA form, the CDR3 reads TGTGCCAGCAGCCCGGCGGGAAGGGAGACCCAGTACTTC.

The chain links TRBV20-1 to TRBJ2-5, with no clear D. V was cut by 5 bases and J by 7 bases, with 17 bases left in between. Germline V CDR1 and CDR2: DFQATT, SNEGSKA (reference sequence). This CDR3 has 13 amino acids. Here the CDR3 reads CSAYPVGFGTQYF. In DNA form, the CDR3 reads TGCAGTGCTTACCCGGTGGGCTTTGGGACCCAGTACTTC.

Here the CDR3 DNA reads TGCGCCAGCAGCCAATCCGTGGCCCTCTCCTACGAGCAGTACTTC. This codes for CASSQSVALSYEQYF. The V call is TRBV4-3, the J call TRBJ2-7; D remains unclear. With 2 bases removed from V and 0 bases from J, the gap between germline ends came to 11 bases. Germline CDR1 is LGHNA and CDR2 is YSLEER. The CDR3 is 15 residues long.

The table lists this clonotype with a few counts. CDR3 in amino acids: CASSEYLLSSGNTIYF. CDR3 sequence (DNA): TGTGCCAGCAGTGAATATCTGTTGAGCTCTGGAAACACCATATATTTT. The V gene is TRBV2, the J gene TRBJ1-3; D remains unclear. The CDR3 extends over 16 amino acids. Germline V gene sequence: CDR1 SNHLY, CDR2 FYNNEI. The V end was cut by 2 bases, the J end by 0 bases, with 11 bases between.

The chain joins TRBV20-1 to TRBJ1-2; D is uncertain. This CDR3 is built from 11 residues. V was trimmed by 1 base and J by 6 bases, leaving 6 bases between them. Germline CDR1 and CDR2: DFQATT and SNEGSKA (reference sequence). The CDR3 DNA reads TGCAGTGCTAGAGGCGGAGATGGCTACACCTTC. The encoded protein is CSARGGDGYTF.

The rearrangement links TRBV6-5 to TRBJ1-6, with 9 nucleotides matching TRBD1. With V trimmed by 2 bases and J by 5 bases, 4 bases remained unmatched. CDR3 size: 16 residues. CDR1 is MNHEY, CDR2 SVGAGI, per germline. CDR3 coding DNA: TGTGCCAGCAGTTACATGGGACAGGGAGATAATTCACCCCTCCACTTT. This translates into CASSYMGQGDNSPLHF.